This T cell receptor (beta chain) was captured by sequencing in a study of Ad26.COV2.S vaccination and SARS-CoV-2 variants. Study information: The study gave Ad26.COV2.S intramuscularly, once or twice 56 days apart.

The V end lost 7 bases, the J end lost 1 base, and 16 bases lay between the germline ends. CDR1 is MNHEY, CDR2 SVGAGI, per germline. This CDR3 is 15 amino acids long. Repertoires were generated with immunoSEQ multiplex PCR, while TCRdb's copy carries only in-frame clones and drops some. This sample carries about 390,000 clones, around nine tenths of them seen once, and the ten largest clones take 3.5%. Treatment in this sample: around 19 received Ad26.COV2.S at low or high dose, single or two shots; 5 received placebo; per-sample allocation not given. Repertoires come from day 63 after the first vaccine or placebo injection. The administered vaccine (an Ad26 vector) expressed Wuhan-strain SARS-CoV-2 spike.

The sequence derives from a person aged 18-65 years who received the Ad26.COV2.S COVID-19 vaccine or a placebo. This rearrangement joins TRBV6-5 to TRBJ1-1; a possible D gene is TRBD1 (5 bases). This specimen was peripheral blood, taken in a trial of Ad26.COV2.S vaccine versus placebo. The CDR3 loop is CASTYGGLGNTEAFF. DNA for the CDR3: TGTGCCAGCACCTACGGGGGTTTGGGGAACACTGAAGCTTTCTTT.